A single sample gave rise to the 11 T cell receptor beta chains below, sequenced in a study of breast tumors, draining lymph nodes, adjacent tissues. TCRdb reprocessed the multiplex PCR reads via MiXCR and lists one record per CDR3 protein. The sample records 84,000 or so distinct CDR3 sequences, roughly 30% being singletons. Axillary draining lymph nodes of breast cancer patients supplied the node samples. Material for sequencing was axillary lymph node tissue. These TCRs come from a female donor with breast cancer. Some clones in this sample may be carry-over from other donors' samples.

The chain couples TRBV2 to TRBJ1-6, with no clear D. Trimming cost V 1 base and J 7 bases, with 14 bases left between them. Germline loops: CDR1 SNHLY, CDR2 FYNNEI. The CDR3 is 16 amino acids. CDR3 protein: CASSEVSTAINSPLHF. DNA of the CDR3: TGTGCCAGCAGTGAAGTCTCAACAGCGATCAATTCACCCCTCCACTTT.

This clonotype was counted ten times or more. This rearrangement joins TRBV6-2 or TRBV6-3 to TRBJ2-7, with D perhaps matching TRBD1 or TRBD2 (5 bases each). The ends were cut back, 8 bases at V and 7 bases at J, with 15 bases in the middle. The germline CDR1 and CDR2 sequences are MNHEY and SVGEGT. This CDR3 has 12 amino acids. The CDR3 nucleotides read TGTGCCAGCGCCCGGGACCCTGGGGAGCAGTACTTC. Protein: CASARDPGEQYF.

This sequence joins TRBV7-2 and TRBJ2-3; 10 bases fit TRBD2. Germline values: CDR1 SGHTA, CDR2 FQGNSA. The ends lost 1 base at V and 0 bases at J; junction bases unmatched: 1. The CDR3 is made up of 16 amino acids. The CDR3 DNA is TGTGCCAGCAGCTTAGAACTAGCGGGAAGCACAGATACGCAGTATTTT. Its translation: CASSLELAGSTDTQYF.

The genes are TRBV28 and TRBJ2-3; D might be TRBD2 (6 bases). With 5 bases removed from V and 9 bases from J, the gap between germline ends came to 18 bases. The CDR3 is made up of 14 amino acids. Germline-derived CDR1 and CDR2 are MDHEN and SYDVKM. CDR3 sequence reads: CASSQGLRQGTQYF. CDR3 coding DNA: TGTGCCAGCAGTCAGGGACTTAGGCAAGGCACGCAGTATTTT.

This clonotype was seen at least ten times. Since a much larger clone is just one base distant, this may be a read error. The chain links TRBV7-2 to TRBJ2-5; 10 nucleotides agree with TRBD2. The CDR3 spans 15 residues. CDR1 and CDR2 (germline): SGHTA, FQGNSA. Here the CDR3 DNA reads TGTGCCAGCAGCTTAAGCGGGAGGGCCGGGGAGACCCAGCACTTC. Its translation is CASSLSGRAGETQHF. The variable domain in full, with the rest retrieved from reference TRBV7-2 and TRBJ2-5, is GAGVSQSPSNKVTEKGKDVELRCDPISGHTALYWYRQSLGQGLEFLIYFQGNSAPDKSGLPSDRFSAERTGGSVSTLTIQRTQQEDSAVYLCASSLSGRAGETQHFGPGTRLLVL.

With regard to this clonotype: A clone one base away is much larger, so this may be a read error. CDR3 loop: CASSMRQAGNTEAVF. CDR3 sequence (DNA): TGTGCCAGCAGCATGAGACAGGCAGGGAACACTGAAGCTGTCTTT. V and J are TRBV7-2 and TRBJ1-1; D may be TRBD1 (6 bases). CDR1 and CDR2 from the germline V gene are SGHTA and FQGNSA. The length of the CDR3 is 15 residues.

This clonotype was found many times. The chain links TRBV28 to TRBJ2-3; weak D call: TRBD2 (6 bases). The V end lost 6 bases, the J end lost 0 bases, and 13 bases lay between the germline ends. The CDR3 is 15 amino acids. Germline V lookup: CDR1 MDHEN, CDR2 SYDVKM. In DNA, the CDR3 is TGTGCCAGCAGGTTACGGGAGAGAAGCACAGATACGCAGTATTTT. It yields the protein CASRLRERSTDTQYF.

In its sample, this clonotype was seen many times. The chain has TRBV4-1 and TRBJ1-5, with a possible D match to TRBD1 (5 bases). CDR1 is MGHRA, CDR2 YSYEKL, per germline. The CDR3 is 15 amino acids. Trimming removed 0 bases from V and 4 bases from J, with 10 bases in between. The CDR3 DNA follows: TGCGCCAGCAGCCAAGATCCAGGGCGGAATCAGCCCCAGCATTTT. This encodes CASSQDPGRNQPQHF.

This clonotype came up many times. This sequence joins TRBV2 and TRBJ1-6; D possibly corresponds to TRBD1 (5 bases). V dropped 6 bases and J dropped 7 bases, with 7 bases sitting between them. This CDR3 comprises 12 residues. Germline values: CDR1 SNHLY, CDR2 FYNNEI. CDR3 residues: CASRDNNSPLHF. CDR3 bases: TGTGCCAGCAGGGACAACAATTCACCCCTCCACTTT.

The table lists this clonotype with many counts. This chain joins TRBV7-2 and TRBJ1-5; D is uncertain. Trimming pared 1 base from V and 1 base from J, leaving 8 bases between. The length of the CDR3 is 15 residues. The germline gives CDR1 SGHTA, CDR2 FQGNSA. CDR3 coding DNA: TGTGCCAGCAGCTTAGATTTTGGGAGCAATCAGCCCCAGCATTTT. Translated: CASSLDFGSNQPQHF.

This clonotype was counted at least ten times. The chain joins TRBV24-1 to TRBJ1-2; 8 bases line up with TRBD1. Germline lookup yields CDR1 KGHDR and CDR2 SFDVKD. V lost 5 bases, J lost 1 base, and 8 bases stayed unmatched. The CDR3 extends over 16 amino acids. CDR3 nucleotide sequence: TGTGCCACCAGTGTAACGAAGACAGGGGTTAACTATGGCTACACCTTC. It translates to CATSVTKTGVNYGYTF.